These 8 T cell receptor beta chains were sequenced from one sample in a study of T cell responses to AZD1222 COVID-19 vaccine. Sequencing was performed with immunoSEQ multiplex PCR; in TCRdb, only in-frame clones are kept and a portion is missing. The table records 95,000 to 150,000 clones, about 87% of them present only once. The sequencing used peripheral blood, collected on day 0 of AZD1222 vaccination. The receptor source for this set is an adult in good health.

Here the CDR3 reads CASRGWGVQPQHF. The CDR3 nucleotides read TGTGCCAGCAGAGGGTGGGGGGTTCAGCCCCAGCATTTT. The V and J genes are TRBV28 and TRBJ1-5, with a weak D call TRBD1 (5 bases). The V and J ends lost 6 bases and 6 bases respectively, with 12 bases between them. The CDR3 consists of 13 residues. The germline V gene encodes CDR1 MDHEN and CDR2 SYDVKM.

For this clone: Other DNA sequences within the sample encode an identical CDR3. This sequence joins TRBV27 and TRBJ2-7; no clear D gene. This CDR3 comprises 12 residues. With 3 bases removed from V and 4 bases from J, the gap between germline ends came to 7 bases. The germline gives CDR1 MNHEY, CDR2 SMNVEV (reference sequence). In DNA form, the CDR3 reads TGTGCCAGCAGTTTGGCAGGATACGAGCAGTACTTC. Translated: CASSLAGYEQYF.

V usage is TRBV9 and J usage is TRBJ2-3; a weak D match, TRBD2 (5 bases). V shed 0 bases and J shed 0 bases, with 8 bases lying between them. Per germline, CDR1 SGDLS and CDR2 YYNGEE. The CDR3 sequence is 15 residues long. The CDR3 DNA sequence: TGTGCCAGCAGCGTAGGGGGAGCTAGCACAGATACGCAGTATTTT. Residues: CASSVGGASTDTQYF.

Concerning this clone itself: Germline and junction disagree at one end, which may indicate a read error. This chain links TRBV6-2 or TRBV6-3 with TRBJ1-4; no reliable D call. Germline-derived CDR1 and CDR2 are MNHEY and SVGEGT. CDR3 size: 14 residues. Here the CDR3 DNA reads TGTGCCACCAGTGGAGGAGAGAATTATGAAAAACTGTTTTTT. Translated, it gives CATSGGENYEKLFF.

The chain is built from TRBV2 and TRBJ2-3; 10 bases match TRBD2. Germline assignment: CDR1 SNHLY and CDR2 FYNNEI. CDR3 length equals 16 residues. After removal of 3 bases from V and 4 bases from J, the junction contained 7 bases not matched to a gene. CDR3 sequence (DNA): TGTGCCAGCAGTGACCGACTAGCGGGTGTGTCAGATACGCAGTATTTT. Translated: CASSDRLAGVSDTQYF.

The chain uses TRBV6-4 and TRBJ1-2; perhaps TRBD1 as D (6 bases). The V and J ends lost 6 bases and 4 bases respectively, with 15 bases between them. Germline-derived CDR1 and CDR2 are MRHNA and SNTAGT. The CDR3 is 14 amino acids. In DNA, the CDR3 is TGTGCCAGCAGCCCCGAGGGGGATAGCTATGGCTACACCTTC. Translation gives CASSPEGDSYGYTF.

This chain joins TRBV15 and TRBJ2-1, with 8 bases aligning to TRBD2. The germline gives CDR1 LNHNV, CDR2 YYDKDF (reference sequence). The junction had 2 bases not matched to a gene; V was cut back by 9 bases and J by 4 bases. The CDR3 has 12 residues. The CDR3 nucleotides read TGTGCCACGGGACTAGGGTACAATGAGCAGTTCTTC. The encoded protein is CATGLGYNEQFF.

The chain joins TRBV19 to TRBJ2-3; TRBD1 matches at 9 bases. Germline V CDR1 and CDR2: LNHDA, SQIVND (reference sequence). V lost 5 bases to trimming and J lost 8 bases; unmatched junction nucleotides: 8. CDR3 length: 14 amino acids. CDR3 sequence (DNA): TGTGCCAGTAGTTGGGGGACAGGGCCGGGTACGCAGTATTTT. Residues: CASSWGTGPGTQYF.